The clone carrying this TCR beta chain has a single count. These data are taken from a study of blood T cell repertoires in COVID-19. The table came from immunoSEQ multiplex PCR; TCRdb's copy has only in-frame clones and leaves some out. The sample yields 65,000 to 85,000 clones, 90% seen once. This CDR3 comprises 15 residues. The V gene lost 2 bases and the J gene lost 0 bases, with 8 bases spanning the gap. The germline gives CDR1 SNHLY, CDR2 FYNNEI. This TCR derives from a human donor in a cohort sampled during active COVID-19. This sequence joins TRBV2 and TRBJ1-5; no reliable D call. Sequencing was done on a sample of peripheral blood. CDR3 bases: TGTGCCAGCAGTGAAAGGAGGAGTAGCAATCAGCCCCAGCATTTT. Translation gives CASSERRSSNQPQHF. The whole variable domain, remainder taken from reference TRBV2 and TRBJ1-5, is EPEVTQTPSHQVTQMGQEVILRCVPISNHLYFYWYRQILGQKVEFLVSFYNNEISEKSEIFDDQFSVERPDGSNFTLKIRSTKLEDSAMYFCASSERRSSNQPQHFGDGTRLSIL.